What follows are 20 T cell receptor beta chains derived from one specimen sequenced in a study of cytomegalovirus exposure and HLA in healthy donors. TCRdb keeps only in-frame clones here, not all; method: immunoSEQ multiplex PCR. The data contain 60,000 to 80,000 clones, around 94% of them singletons. The sequenced material came from PBMCs. The origin of the receptors is a woman aged 18-35 years in good health and CMV-seropositive.

This chain connects TRBV7-9 to TRBJ2-7; D not resolved. The CDR3 sequence is 14 residues long. Germline V gene lookup returns CDR1 SEHNR and CDR2 FQNEAQ (reference sequence). With 1 base removed from V and 2 bases from J, the gap between germline ends came to 9 bases. The CDR3 reads CASSLDSWTYEQYF. Here the CDR3 DNA reads TGTGCCAGCAGCTTAGACAGTTGGACCTACGAGCAGTACTTC.

The V and J genes are TRBV5-5 and TRBJ1-1, with TRBD1 as a possible D gene (6 bases). The germline V gene encodes CDR1 SGHKS and CDR2 YYEKEE (reference sequence). Trimming pared 0 bases from V and 1 base from J, leaving 13 bases between. The CDR3 totals 16 residues. Here the CDR3 reads CASSLVQGIPNTEAFF. CDR3 sequence (DNA): TGTGCCAGCAGCTTGGTTCAGGGGATACCGAACACTGAAGCTTTCTTT.

The chain has TRBV5-8 and TRBJ2-7; D possibly corresponds to TRBD1 (6 bases). Germline-derived CDR1 and CDR2 are SGHTS and YDEGEE. There are 14 residues in the CDR3. Trimming removed 3 bases from V and 3 bases from J, with 13 bases in between. In DNA form, the CDR3 reads TGTGCCAGCAGCTACGGACAGATAAACTACGAGCAGTACTTC. It encodes CASSYGQINYEQYF.

This chain links TRBV13 with TRBJ1-6, with 7 bases matching TRBD1. The germline V gene encodes CDR1 PRHDT and CDR2 FYEKMQ (reference sequence). The CDR3 contains 16 residues. Losses at the gene ends were 4 bases for V and 2 bases for J; bases not matched to a gene: 5. The CDR3 DNA reads as TGTGCCAGCAGCTCACAGGGGTCCACCTATAATTCACCCCTCCACTTT. Protein sequence: CASSSQGSTYNSPLHF.

The genes are TRBV2 and TRBJ2-7, with D maybe TRBD1 (5 bases). In germline, CDR1 is SNHLY, CDR2 FYNNEI. The CDR3 extends over 12 amino acids. V was cut by 8 bases and J by 0 bases, with 8 bases left in between. The DNA of the CDR3 is TGTGCCAGCCGACAGAGCTCCTACGAGCAGTACTTC. Protein sequence: CASRQSSYEQYF.

The chain combines TRBV5-4 with TRBJ2-3; weak D call: TRBD2 (5 bases). This CDR3 has 15 amino acids. Germline V lookup: CDR1 SGHNT, CDR2 YYREEE (reference sequence). Trimming removed 1 base from V and 1 base from J, with 10 bases in between. CDR3 protein: CASSLITEGTDTQYF. The CDR3 DNA sequence: TGTGCCAGCAGCTTGATCACGGAGGGCACAGATACGCAGTATTTT.

The V gene is TRBV7-8, the J gene TRBJ2-1; 9 bases line up with TRBD1. The length of the CDR3 is 16 residues. CDR1 SGHVS and CDR2 FQNEAQ come from the germline V gene. The trim removed 2 bases at V and 1 base at J, leaving 3 bases unmatched. The CDR3 spells CASSLPGTGSYNEQFF. CDR3 nucleotides: TGTGCCAGCAGCTTACCCGGGACAGGGTCCTACAATGAGCAGTTCTTC.

The chain has TRBV30 and TRBJ1-4; TRBD1 is a possible D gene (6 bases). Germline CDR1 GTSNPN, CDR2 SVGIG (reference sequence). This CDR3 is 15 amino acids long. V was trimmed by 2 bases and J by 8 bases, leaving 18 bases between them. The CDR3 DNA sequence: TGTGCCTGGAGTCGTCCGGGACGTCAGGGGGAAAAACTGTTTTTT. Translating it yields CAWSRPGRQGEKLFF.

This sequence joins TRBV15 and TRBJ2-1; D possibly corresponds to TRBD2 (5 bases). Trimming removed 4 bases at V and 3 bases at J, with 19 bases between. CDR1 and CDR2 from the germline V gene are LNHNV and YYDKDF (reference sequence). The CDR3 is 17 amino acids. Here the CDR3 DNA reads TGTGCCACCAGCACTCCAAATCGGGGTTTAGTCTACAATGAGCAGTTCTTC. It translates to CATSTPNRGLVYNEQFF. Filled out from reference TRBV15 and TRBJ2-1, the complete variable domain reads DAMVIQNPRYQVTQFGKPVTLSCSQTLNHNVMYWYQQKSSQAPKLLFHYYDKDFNNEADTPDNFQSRRPNTSFCFLDIRSPGLGDTAMYLCATSTPNRGLVYNEQFFGPGTRLTVL.

Here the CDR3 reads CASSRQVNEKLFF. As DNA, the CDR3 is TGTGCCAGCAGCAGACAGGTGAATGAAAAACTGTTTTTT. The V and J genes are TRBV7-2 and TRBJ1-4; TRBD1 is a possible D gene (6 bases). Germline V gene data show CDR1 as SGHTA and CDR2 as FQGNSA. The CDR3 has 13 residues. V lost 5 bases and J lost 5, with 9 bases in between. Based on the CDR3 plus reference TRBV7-2 and TRBJ1-4, the full variable domain is GAGVSQSPSNKVTEKGKDVELRCDPISGHTALYWYRQSLGQGLEFLIYFQGNSAPDKSGLPSDRFSAERTGGSVSTLTIQRTQQEDSAVYLCASSRQVNEKLFFGSGTQLSVL.

As for this clone: Different DNA sequences within this sample yield the same CDR3. The chain combines TRBV5-5 with TRBJ1-1; unclear D gene. V lost 2 bases and J lost 0, with 5 bases in between. The CDR3 length is 13 residues. Germline V CDR1 and CDR2: SGHKS, YYEKEE (reference sequence). CDR3 region: CASSLSMNTEAFF. The CDR3 region has the DNA TGTGCCAGCAGCTTATCTATGAACACTGAAGCTTTCTTT.

The genes are TRBV25-1 and TRBJ2-3; 8 bases fit TRBD2. The CDR3 sequence is 17 residues long. Germline V gene lookup returns CDR1 MGHDK and CDR2 SYGVNS. After removal of 8 bases from V and 1 base from J, the junction contained 14 bases not matched to a gene. The CDR3 DNA is TGTGCCAGCCCAAACCCCCGGGGGGGGGCTGGCACAGATACGCAGTATTTT. Amino acids: CASPNPRGGAGTDTQYF.

The chain combines TRBV18 with TRBJ2-1; D uncertain. CDR3 size: 14 residues. The V gene's germline CDR1 is KGHSH and CDR2 LQKENI. The V gene lost 6 bases and the J gene lost 6 bases, with 15 bases spanning the gap. CDR3 in amino acids: CASSPREAVNEQFF. The CDR3, as DNA: TGTGCCAGCTCCCCCAGAGAGGCGGTCAATGAGCAGTTCTTC. Filled out from reference TRBV18 and TRBJ2-1, the complete variable domain reads NAGVMQNPRHLVRRRGQEARLRCSPMKGHSHVYWYRQLPEEGLKFMVYLQKENIIDESGMPKERFSAEFPKEGPSILRIQQVVRGDSAAYFCASSPREAVNEQFFGPGTRLTVL.

The chain combines TRBV5-4 with TRBJ2-7; D is possibly TRBD1 (6 bases). Deletions cut 4 bases from V and 3 bases from J, with 14 bases between. CDR3 length equals 14 residues. Germline CDR1 and CDR2: SGHNT and YYREEE (reference sequence). The CDR3 protein is CASSPRGTIYEQYF. The CDR3 DNA is TGTGCCAGCAGCCCGAGAGGGACAATCTACGAGCAGTACTTC.

J is TRBJ1-3 and V is TRBV28; D is ambiguous. Germline V lookup: CDR1 MDHEN, CDR2 SYDVKM. V lost 3 bases, J lost 0 bases, and 12 bases lay in between. The CDR3 has 16 amino acids. The CDR3 loop is CASSFPPQYSGNTIYF. The CDR3 coding sequence is TGTGCCAGCAGTTTTCCCCCCCAGTACTCTGGAAACACCATATATTTT.

This rearrangement joins TRBV4-2 to TRBJ2-3, with D possibly being TRBD2 (5 bases). The V gene lost 3 bases and the J gene lost 6 bases, with 10 bases spanning the gap. Germline lookup yields CDR1 LGHNA and CDR2 YNFKEQ. The CDR3 is made up of 13 amino acids. The CDR3 reads CASSHRGWDTQYF. CDR3 DNA: TGTGCCAGCAGCCACCGAGGGTGGGATACGCAGTATTTT.

The rearrangement links TRBV10-3 to TRBJ2-1; 8 bases agree with TRBD1. The J segment lost 2 bases and the V segment lost 4 bases, leaving 1 base of the junction unmatched. From germline, CDR1 is ENHRY and CDR2 SYGVKD. CDR3 length: 14 residues. This chain's CDR3 is CAISGQGTYNEQFF. DNA of the CDR3: TGTGCCATCAGTGGACAGGGGACCTACAATGAGCAGTTCTTC.

V usage is TRBV19 and J usage is TRBJ2-5; D remains ambiguous. This CDR3 region has 13 residues. Germline values: CDR1 LNHDA, CDR2 SQIVND (reference sequence). The V end was cut by 3 bases, the J end by 5 bases, with 10 bases between. Here the CDR3 reads CASSIRLWETQYF. The CDR3 nucleotides read TGTGCCAGTAGTATTCGGTTGTGGGAGACCCAGTACTTC. Drawing the rest from reference TRBV19 and TRBJ2-5, the complete variable domain is DGGITQSPKYLFRKEGQNVTLSCEQNLNHDAMYWYRQDPGQGLRLIYYSQIVNDFQKGDIAEGYSVSREKKESFPLTVTSAQKNPTAFYLCASSIRLWETQYFGPGTRLLVL.

The gene calls are TRBV5-1 and TRBJ1-6; 7 bases line up with TRBD1. The CDR3 consists of 15 residues. The germline CDR1 and CDR2 sequences are SGHRS and YFSETQ. V shed 2 bases, J shed 3 bases, and the junction held 2 bases outside the gene matches. CDR3 in DNA: TGCGCCAGCAGCTTACAGGGGATCTATAATTCACCCCTCCACTTT. Protein: CASSLQGIYNSPLHF.

This rearrangement joins TRBV6-1 to TRBJ1-1; D gene uncertain. The V gene lost 1 base and the J gene lost 6 bases, with 9 bases spanning the gap. The CDR3 sequence is 13 residues long. Germline V lookup: CDR1 MNHNS, CDR2 SASEGT. CDR3 in amino acids: CASSEVRGSEAFF. CDR3 sequence (DNA): TGTGCCAGCAGTGAAGTACGGGGTTCTGAAGCTTTCTTT.